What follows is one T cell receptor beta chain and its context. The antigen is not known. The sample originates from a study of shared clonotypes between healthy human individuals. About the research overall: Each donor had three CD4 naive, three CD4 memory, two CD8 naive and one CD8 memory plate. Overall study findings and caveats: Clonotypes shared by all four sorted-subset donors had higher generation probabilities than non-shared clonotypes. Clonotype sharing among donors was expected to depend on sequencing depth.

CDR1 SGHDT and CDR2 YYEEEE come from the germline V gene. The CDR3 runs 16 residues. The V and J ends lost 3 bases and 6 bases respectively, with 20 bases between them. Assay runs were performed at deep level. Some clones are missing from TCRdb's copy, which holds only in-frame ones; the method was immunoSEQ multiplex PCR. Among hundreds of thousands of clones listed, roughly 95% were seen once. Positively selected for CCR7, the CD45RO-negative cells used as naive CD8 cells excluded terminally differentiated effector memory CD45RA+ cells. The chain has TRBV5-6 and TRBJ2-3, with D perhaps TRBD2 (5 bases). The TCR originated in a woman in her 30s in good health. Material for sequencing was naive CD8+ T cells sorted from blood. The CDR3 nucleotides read TGTGCCAGCAGCTCCGGACTGCCAATCCCCTATGATACGCAGTATTTT. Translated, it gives CASSSGLPIPYDTQYF.